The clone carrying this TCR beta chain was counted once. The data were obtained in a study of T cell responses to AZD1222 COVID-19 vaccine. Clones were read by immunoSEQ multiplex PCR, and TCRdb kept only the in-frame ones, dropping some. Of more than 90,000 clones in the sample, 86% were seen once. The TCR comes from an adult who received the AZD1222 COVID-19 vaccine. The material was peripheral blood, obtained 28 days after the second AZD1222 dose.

The CDR3 loop is CASSLNPPARTGAGEQYF. CDR3 DNA: TGTGCCAGCAGCTTAAACCCCCCCGCCAGGACAGGGGCAGGGGAGCAGTACTTC. The V gene is TRBV7-2, the J gene TRBJ2-7; 9 nucleotides line up with TRBD1. From germline, CDR1 is SGHTA and CDR2 FQGNSA. The CDR3 extends over 18 amino acids. Trimming cost V 2 bases and J 7 bases; bases outside gene matches: 18.